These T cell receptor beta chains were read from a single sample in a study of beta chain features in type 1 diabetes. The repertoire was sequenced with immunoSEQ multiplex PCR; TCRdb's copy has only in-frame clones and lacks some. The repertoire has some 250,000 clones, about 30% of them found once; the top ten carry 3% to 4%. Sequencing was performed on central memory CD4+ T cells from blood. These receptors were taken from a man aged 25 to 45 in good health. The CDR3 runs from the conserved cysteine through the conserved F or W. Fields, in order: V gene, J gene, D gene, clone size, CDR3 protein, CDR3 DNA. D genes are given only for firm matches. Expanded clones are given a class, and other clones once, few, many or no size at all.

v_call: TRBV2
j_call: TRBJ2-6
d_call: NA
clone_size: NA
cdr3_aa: CASKRRSSGANVLTF
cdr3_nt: TGTGCCAGCAAGCGGCGGAGCTCTGGGGCCAACGTCCTGACTTTC

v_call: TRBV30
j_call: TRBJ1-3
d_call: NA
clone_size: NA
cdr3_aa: CAWTWGGGNTIYF
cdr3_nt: TGTGCCTGGACCTGGGGAGGCGGCAACACCATATATTTT

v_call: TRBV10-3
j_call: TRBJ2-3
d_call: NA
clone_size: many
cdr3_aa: CATLLGGSADTQYF
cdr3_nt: TGTGCCACCCTTCTAGGGGGTTCGGCAGATACGCAGTATTTT

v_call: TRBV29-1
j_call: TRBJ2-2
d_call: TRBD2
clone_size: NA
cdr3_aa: CSVSSGPRELFF
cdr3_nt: TGCAGCGTATCTAGCGGACCACGGGAGCTGTTTTTT

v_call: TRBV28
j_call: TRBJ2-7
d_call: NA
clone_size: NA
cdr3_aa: CASMTTSPSSYEQYF
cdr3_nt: TGTGCCAGCATGACCACAAGCCCCAGCTCCTACGAGCAGTACTTC

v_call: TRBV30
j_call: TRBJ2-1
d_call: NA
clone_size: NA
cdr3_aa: CAWTRASSYNEQFF
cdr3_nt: TGTGCCTGGACCAGGGCGAGCTCCTACAATGAGCAGTTCTTC

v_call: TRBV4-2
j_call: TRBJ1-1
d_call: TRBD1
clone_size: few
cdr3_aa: CASSPGQGTEAFF
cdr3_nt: TGTGCCAGCAGCCCGGGACAGGGCACTGAAGCTTTCTTT

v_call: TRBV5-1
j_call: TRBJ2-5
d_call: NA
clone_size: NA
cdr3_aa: CASSLAGSGETQYF
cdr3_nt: TGCGCCAGCAGCTTGGCTGGCAGCGGAGAGACCCAGTACTTC

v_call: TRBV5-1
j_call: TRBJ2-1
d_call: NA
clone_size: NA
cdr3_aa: CASSLSAGGTYNEQFF
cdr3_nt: TGCGCCAGCAGCTTGAGCGCGGGTGGGACCTACAATGAGCAGTTCTTC

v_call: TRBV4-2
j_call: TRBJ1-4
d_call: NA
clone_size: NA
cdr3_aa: CASSQDGIGEKLFF
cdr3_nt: TGTGCCAGCAGCCAAGATGGTATTGGGGAAAAACTGTTTTTT

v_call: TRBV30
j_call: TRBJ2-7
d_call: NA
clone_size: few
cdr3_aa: CAWSESYEQYF
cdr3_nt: TGTGCCTGGAGTGAGTCCTACGAGCAGTACTTC

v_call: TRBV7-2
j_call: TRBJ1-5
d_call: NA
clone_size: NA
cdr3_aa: CASSLVFGLDQPQHF
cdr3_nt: TGTGCCAGCAGCTTAGTGTTCGGGCTCGATCAGCCCCAGCATTTT

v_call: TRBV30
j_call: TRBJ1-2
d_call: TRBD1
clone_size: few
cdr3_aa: CLTNQGQGNLYGYTF
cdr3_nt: TGCCTAACAAACCAAGGACAGGGGAATCTCTATGGCTACACCTTC

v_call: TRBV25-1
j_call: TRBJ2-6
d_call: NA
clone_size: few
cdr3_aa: CASSEHTGTGANVLTF
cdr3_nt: TGTGCCAGCAGTGAGCATACAGGCACTGGGGCCAACGTCCTGACTTTC

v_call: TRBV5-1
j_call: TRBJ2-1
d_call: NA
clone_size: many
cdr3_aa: CASSLDSSYNEQFF
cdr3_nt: TGCGCCAGCAGCTTGGATAGCTCCTACAATGAGCAGTTCTTC

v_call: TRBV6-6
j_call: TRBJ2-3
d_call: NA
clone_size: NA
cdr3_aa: CASSLGSTDTQYF
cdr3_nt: TGTGCCAGCAGTCTCGGGAGCACAGATACGCAGTATTTT

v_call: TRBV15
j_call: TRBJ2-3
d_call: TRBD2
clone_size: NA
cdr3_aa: CATSRVPSTSGGQETQYF
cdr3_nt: TGTGCCACCAGCAGAGTCCCTTCAACTAGCGGGGGGCAGGAGACGCAGTATTTT

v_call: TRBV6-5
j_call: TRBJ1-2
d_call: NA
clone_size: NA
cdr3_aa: CASKGTNYGYTF
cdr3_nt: TGTGCCAGCAAAGGGACTAACTATGGCTACACCTTC

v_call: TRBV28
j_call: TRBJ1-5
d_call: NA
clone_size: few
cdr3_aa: CASSSLQGNNQPQHF
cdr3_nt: TGTGCCAGCAGTTCACTTCAGGGAAACAATCAGCCCCAGCATTTT

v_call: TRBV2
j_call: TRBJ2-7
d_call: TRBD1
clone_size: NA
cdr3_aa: CATGQGLGEQYF
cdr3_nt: TGTGCCACTGGACAGGGGCTCGGCGAGCAGTACTTC

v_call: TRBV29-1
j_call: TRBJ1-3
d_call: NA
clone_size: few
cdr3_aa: CSVVSGTGNTIYF
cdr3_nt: TGCAGCGTTGTATCAGGGACTGGAAACACCATATATTTT

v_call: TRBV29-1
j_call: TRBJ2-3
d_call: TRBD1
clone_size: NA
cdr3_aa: CSVRGDRGPSDTQYF
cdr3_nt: TGCAGCGTTCGGGGAGACAGGGGACCTTCAGATACGCAGTATTTT

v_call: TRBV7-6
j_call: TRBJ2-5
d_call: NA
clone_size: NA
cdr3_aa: CASSLPTPTGQETQYF
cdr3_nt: TGTGCCAGCAGCTTACCAACACCGACTGGCCAAGAGACCCAGTACTTC

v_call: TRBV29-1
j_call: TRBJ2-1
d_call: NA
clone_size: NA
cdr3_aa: CSVEDQVSSYNEQFF
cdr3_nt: TGCAGCGTTGAAGATCAAGTGAGCTCCTACAATGAGCAGTTCTTC

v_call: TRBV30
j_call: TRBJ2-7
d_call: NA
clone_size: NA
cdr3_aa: CAWSGGLSYEQYF
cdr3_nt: TGTGCCTGGAGTGGAGGACTCTCCTACGAGCAGTACTTC

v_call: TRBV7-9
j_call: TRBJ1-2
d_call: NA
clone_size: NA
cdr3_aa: CASSLPGGRAYGYTF
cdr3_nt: TGTGCCAGCAGCTTGCCGGGCGGTCGGGCCTATGGCTACACCTTC

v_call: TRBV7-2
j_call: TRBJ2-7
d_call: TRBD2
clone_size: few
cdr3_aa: CASSVSGGRTAYEQYF
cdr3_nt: TGTGCCAGCAGCGTCTCTGGCGGGAGGACCGCCTACGAGCAGTACTTC

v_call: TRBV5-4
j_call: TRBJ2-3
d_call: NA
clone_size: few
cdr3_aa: CASSSQQGRTDTQYF
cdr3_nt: TGTGCCAGCAGCTCCCAACAGGGGAGGACAGATACGCAGTATTTT

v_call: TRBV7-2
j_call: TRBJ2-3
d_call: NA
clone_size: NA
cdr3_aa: CASRREWSASTDTQYF
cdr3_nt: TGTGCCAGCAGACGGGAGTGGAGTGCTAGCACAGATACGCAGTATTTT

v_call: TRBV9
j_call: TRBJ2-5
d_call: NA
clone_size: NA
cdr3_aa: CASSAGATSDAETQYF
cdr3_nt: TGTGCCAGCAGCGCGGGGGCTACTAGCGATGCGGAGACCCAGTACTTC

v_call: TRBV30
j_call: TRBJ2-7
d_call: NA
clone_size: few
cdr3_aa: CAWSRGTYEQYF
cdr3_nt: TGTGCCTGGAGTAGGGGAACTTACGAGCAGTACTTC

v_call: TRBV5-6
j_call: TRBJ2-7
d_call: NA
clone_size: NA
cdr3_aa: CASQTSSREQYF
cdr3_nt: TGTGCCAGCCAAACTAGCTCTCGTGAGCAGTACTTC

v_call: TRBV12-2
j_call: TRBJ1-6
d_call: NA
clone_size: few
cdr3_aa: CASRYHPSPLHF
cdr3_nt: TGTGCAAGTCGCTACCACCCTTCACCCCTCCACTTT

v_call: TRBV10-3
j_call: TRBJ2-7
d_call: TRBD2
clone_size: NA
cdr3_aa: CASRGSGVSYEQYF
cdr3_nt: TGTGCCTCGAGGGGCAGCGGGGTTTCCTACGAGCAGTACTTC

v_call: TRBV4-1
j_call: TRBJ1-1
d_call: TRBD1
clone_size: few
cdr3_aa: CASSQEQGMNTEAFF
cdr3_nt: TGCGCCAGCAGCCAAGAACAGGGGATGAACACTGAAGCTTTCTTT

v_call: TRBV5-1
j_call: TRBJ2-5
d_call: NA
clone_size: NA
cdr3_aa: CASSLEFETQYF
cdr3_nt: TGCGCCAGCAGCTTGGAATTTGAAACCCAGTACTTC

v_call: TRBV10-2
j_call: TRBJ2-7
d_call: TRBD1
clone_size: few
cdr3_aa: CASSATDRGFNEQYF
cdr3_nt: TGCGCCAGCAGTGCAACGGACAGGGGGTTCAACGAGCAGTACTTC

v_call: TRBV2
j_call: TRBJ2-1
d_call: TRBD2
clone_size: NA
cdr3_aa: CASSETGLGFNEQFF
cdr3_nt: TGTGCCAGCAGTGAAACTGGACTAGGGTTTAATGAGCAGTTCTTC

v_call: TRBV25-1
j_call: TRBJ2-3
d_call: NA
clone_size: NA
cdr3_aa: CASSEWTSTDTQYF
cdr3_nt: TGTGCCAGCAGTGAATGGACAAGCACAGATACGCAGTATTTT

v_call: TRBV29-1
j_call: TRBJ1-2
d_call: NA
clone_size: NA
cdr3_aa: CSVDHGNQLGYTF
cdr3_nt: TGCAGCGTTGATCACGGCAATCAACTTGGCTACACCTTC

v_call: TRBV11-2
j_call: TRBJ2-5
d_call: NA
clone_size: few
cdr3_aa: CASSLQGATGETQYF
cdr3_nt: TGTGCCAGCAGCTTACAAGGGGCTACTGGGGAGACCCAGTACTTC

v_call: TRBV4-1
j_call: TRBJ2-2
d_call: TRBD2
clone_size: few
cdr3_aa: CASSQDLPSGSRTGELFF
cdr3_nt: TGCGCCAGCAGCCAAGATCTTCCTAGCGGGAGTCGTACCGGGGAGCTGTTTTTT

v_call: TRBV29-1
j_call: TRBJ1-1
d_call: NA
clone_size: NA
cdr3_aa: CSVGGRRQNTEAFF
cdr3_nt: TGCAGCGTCGGCGGACGGAGGCAAAACACTGAAGCTTTCTTT

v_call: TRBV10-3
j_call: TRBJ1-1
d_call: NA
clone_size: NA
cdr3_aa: CAISESAGKGTEAFF
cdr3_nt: TGTGCCATCAGTGAGTCCGCAGGGAAGGGAACTGAAGCTTTCTTT